The 28 T cell receptor beta chains reported below all come from one sample, sequenced in a study of blood T cell repertoires in COVID-19. Data came from immunoSEQ multiplex PCR; TCRdb stores just in-frame clones and leaves some out. The table has hundreds of thousands of clones, about four fifths seen once. Sequenced sample: PBMCs or T cells enriched from blood (not recorded which). Source of these receptors: a woman between 45 and 60 years old who had been exposed to COVID-19.

The rearrangement links TRBV7-6 to TRBJ2-2; tentative D call: TRBD2 (5 bases). With 3 bases removed from V and 4 bases from J, the gap between germline ends came to 12 bases. Looked up from germline, CDR1 is SGHVS and CDR2 is FNYEAQ. The CDR3 has 15 residues. The CDR3 nucleotides read TGTGCCAGCAGCTTGTTAGAGGGTACCACCGGGGAGCTGTTTTTT. It is translated as CASSLLEGTTGELFF.

This clone was recorded once. The chain is built from TRBV27 and TRBJ2-5, with 7 positions matching TRBD2. J gave up 10 bases and V 5 bases, and 7 bases lay outside the gene matches. Looked up from germline, CDR1 is MNHEY and CDR2 is SMNVEV (reference sequence). The CDR3 consists of 12 residues. This chain's CDR3 is CASSRGRGSQYF. DNA for the CDR3: TGTGCCAGCAGTAGAGGACGCGGGAGCCAGTACTTC.

This clone appeared once. The gene calls are TRBV19 and TRBJ1-5; D perhaps matches TRBD1 (6 bases). Germline V gives CDR1 LNHDA, CDR2 SQIVND (reference sequence). The CDR3 is 13 amino acids. Between the trimmed V and J ends, which lost 7 bases and 7 bases, there was a span of 14 bases. CDR3 loop: CASKGDIGQPQHF. CDR3 bases: TGTGCCAGTAAGGGGGATATTGGGCAGCCCCAGCATTTT.

The chain employs TRBV3-1 (or the pseudogene TRBV3-2) and TRBJ1-1; D call uncertain. V gave up 0 bases and J gave up 4 bases, with 12 bases separating them. The CDR3 length is 15 residues. Germline-derived CDR1 and CDR2 are LGHDT and YNNKEL (reference sequence). CDR3 in DNA: TGTGCCAGCAGCCAAGAACTCCGAGGCTTCACTGAAGCTTTCTTT. Its protein product is CASSQELRGFTEAFF.

The V gene is TRBV29-1, the J gene TRBJ2-1; the match to TRBD1 covers 7 bases. Germline V gene sequence: CDR1 SQVTM, CDR2 ANQGSEA. CDR3 length: 10 residues. With 7 bases clipped from V and 11 bases from J, the junction kept 5 bases outside the gene matches. Here the CDR3 DNA reads TGCAGCGCCCGGGACAGTAAGCAGTTCTTC. The encoded protein is CSARDSKQFF.

The rearrangement links TRBV10-2 to TRBJ2-1; 8 nucleotides agree with TRBD2. The ends lost 5 bases at V and 6 bases at J; junction bases unmatched: 9. CDR1 is WSHSY, CDR2 SAAADI, per germline. CDR3 length: 15 residues. The CDR3: CASSLERGGLNEQFF. CDR3 sequence (DNA): TGCGCCAGCAGTTTAGAACGGGGGGGCCTCAATGAGCAGTTCTTC.

V is TRBV9 and J is TRBJ1-1, with 8 nucleotides matching TRBD1. V was clipped by 3 bases and J by 3 bases; unmatched bases: 7. Germline CDR1 and CDR2: SGDLS and YYNGEE. This CDR3 comprises 15 residues. Here the CDR3 DNA reads TGTGCCAGCAGCGCTAGACAGGGGTCTGACACTGAAGCTTTCTTT. Its protein product is CASSARQGSDTEAFF.

This chain's CDR3 is CASRFVLQGTETQYF. CDR3 DNA sequence: TGCGCCAGCAGATTCGTATTGCAGGGGACAGAGACCCAGTACTTC. The chain has TRBV5-1 and TRBJ2-5, with D perhaps matching TRBD1 (6 bases). Looked up from germline, CDR1 is SGHRS and CDR2 is YFSETQ. The CDR3 contains 15 residues. The V end lost 5 bases, the J end lost 4 bases, and 18 bases lay between the germline ends.

The rearrangement joins TRBV7-9 to TRBJ1-6; D is perhaps TRBD1 (6 bases). The CDR3 length is 14 residues. From germline, CDR1 is SEHNR and CDR2 FQNEAQ (reference sequence). Trimming pared 5 bases from V and 10 bases from J, leaving 15 bases between. CDR3: CASSLGDGTSPLHF. The DNA for the CDR3 is TGTGCCAGCAGCCTAGGAGACGGGACATCACCCCTCCACTTT.

This rearrangement joins TRBV11-1 to TRBJ2-3; TRBD2 matches 12 bases. The length of the CDR3 is 16 residues. The V gene's germline CDR1 is SGHAT and CDR2 FQDESV (reference sequence). The V gene end was trimmed by 4 bases and the J gene end by 6 bases; junction bases not matched to a gene: 8. CDR3 sequence (DNA): TGTGCCAGCAGCTCACCGGGACTAGCGGGCGTCGATACGCAGTATTTT. This codes for CASSSPGLAGVDTQYF.

The chain combines TRBV19 with TRBJ1-2; unclear D gene. The germline V and J ends were trimmed by 5 bases and 7 bases, with 14 bases remaining between them. CDR3 size: 13 residues. Germline V CDR1 and CDR2: LNHDA, SQIVND (reference sequence). CDR3 DNA sequence: TGTGCCAGTAGTTTTCCGGGAGTTGGTGGCTACACCTTC. Residues: CASSFPGVGGYTF.

A word on this clone: An end of the junction does not agree with germline; a read error may underlie this. The V and J genes are TRBV18 and TRBJ2-1; 7 bases align to TRBD1. CDR3 length equals 16 residues. Germline V lookup: CDR1 KGHSH, CDR2 LQKENI. The CDR3: CASSPPLQGPNNKQFF. The CDR3 DNA sequence: TGTGCCAGCTCACCTCCTTTACAGGGGCCGAACAATAAGCAGTTCTTC.

The V gene is TRBV3-1 (or the pseudogene TRBV3-2), the J gene TRBJ2-1; 10 bases are shared with TRBD2. CDR1 and CDR2 from the germline V gene are LGHDT and YNNKEL (reference sequence). After removal of 4 bases from V and 3 bases from J, the junction contained 3 bases not matched to a gene. CDR3 length: 15 amino acids. In DNA, the CDR3 is TGTGCCAGCAGCCGCACTAGCGGGGACTACAATGAGCAGTTCTTC. Translation: CASSRTSGDYNEQFF.

The CDR3 region is CASSLISDTQYF. The CDR3 bases are TGCGCCAGCAGCTTGATCTCAGATACGCAGTATTTT. This chain connects TRBV5-1 to TRBJ2-3, with D uncertain. This CDR3 is 12 amino acids long. Germline V gene data show CDR1 as SGHRS and CDR2 as YFSETQ. The V gene lost 1 base and the J gene lost 4 bases, with 4 bases spanning the gap.

The J gene is TRBJ1-2, the V gene TRBV27; D might be TRBD1 (6 bases). The V gene lost 5 bases and the J gene lost 2 bases, with 15 bases spanning the gap. Germline loops: CDR1 MNHEY, CDR2 SMNVEV (reference sequence). CDR3 size: 15 residues. CDR3 amino acids: CASSPSDRLNYGYTF. As DNA, the CDR3 is TGTGCCAGCAGTCCCTCGGACAGACTGAACTATGGCTACACCTTC.

V and J are TRBV5-1 and TRBJ2-1; 7 nucleotides align to TRBD2. V trimming: 4 bases; J trimming: 3 bases; junction bases outside the gene matches: 7. CDR1 and CDR2 from the germline V gene are SGHRS and YFSETQ. The CDR3 consists of 15 residues. The CDR3, as DNA: TGCGCCAGCAGCGTCAGCGGGGACTACTACAATGAGCAGTTCTTC. It translates to CASSVSGDYYNEQFF.

The V gene is TRBV7-8, the J gene TRBJ1-2, with D uncertain. Germline values: CDR1 SGHVS, CDR2 FQNEAQ. This CDR3 region has 12 residues. V was cut by 3 bases and J by 9 bases, with 11 bases left in between. The CDR3 DNA follows: TGTGCCAGCAGCTTCGCCGAGGGTAGCTACACCTTC. Its protein is CASSFAEGSYTF.

This clone was observed once. The rearrangement joins TRBV9 to TRBJ2-1, with TRBD2 identical over 14 bases. This CDR3 has 16 residues. After removal of 3 bases from V and 4 bases from J, the junction contained 3 bases not matched to a gene. Germline V gene data show CDR1 as SGDLS and CDR2 as YYNGEE. CDR3 DNA sequence: TGTGCCAGCAGCGATCGACTAGCGGGGGGGTACAATGAGCAGTTCTTC. It is translated as CASSDRLAGGYNEQFF.

This clone has only one observation. The chain carries TRBV11-2 and TRBJ2-7; D unresolved. The CDR3 covers 15 residues. Per the germline V gene, CDR1 is SGHAT and CDR2 is FQNNGV. V was clipped by 7 bases and J by 2 bases, with 18 bases between them. The CDR3 DNA sequence: TGTGCCAGCACCCCTCTGATTTACGGTACCTACGAGCAGTACTTC. Its protein product is CASTPLIYGTYEQYF.

This clone has just a few counts. The V call is TRBV7-8, the J call TRBJ2-2; D remains ambiguous. The CDR3 is 12 residues long. Germline lookup yields CDR1 SGHVS and CDR2 FQNEAQ. The germline V and J ends were trimmed by 5 bases and 5 bases, with 6 bases remaining between them. CDR3 DNA sequence: TGTGCCAGCAGCCAGAGGACCGGGGAGCTGTTTTTT. This gives the protein CASSQRTGELFF.

The chain links TRBV19 to TRBJ1-1; no reliable D call. This CDR3 region has 13 residues. CDR1 and CDR2 from the germline V gene are LNHDA and SQIVND (reference sequence). V was pared by 3 bases and J by 3 bases, with 8 bases between. The CDR3 region is CASSIGGYTEAFF. CDR3 nucleotides: TGTGCCAGTAGTATCGGCGGGTACACTGAAGCTTTCTTT.

Turning to this clone: This sample includes further DNA sequences coding for the same CDR3. Here the CDR3 reads CASSLRENYGYTF. The CDR3 nucleotides are TGTGCCAGCAGTTTAAGGGAGAACTATGGCTACACCTTC. This chain links TRBV27 with TRBJ1-2; D gene uncertain. V was pared by 2 bases and J by 2 bases, with 6 bases between. The CDR3 sequence is 13 residues long. CDR1 is MNHEY and CDR2 is SMNVEV in the germline V gene (reference sequence).

The chain couples TRBV7-9 to TRBJ2-7; 10 bases map to TRBD2. Germline V lookup: CDR1 SEHNR, CDR2 FQNEAQ (reference sequence). The CDR3 is made up of 14 amino acids. J gave up 2 bases and V 2 bases, and 0 bases lay outside the gene matches. In DNA form, the CDR3 reads TGTGCCAGCAGCTTAACTAGCGGGGCCTACGAGCAGTACTTC. It specifies CASSLTSGAYEQYF. Full variable domain (remainder filled in from reference TRBV7-9 and TRBJ2-7): DTGVSQNPRHKITKRGQNVTFRCDPISEHNRLYWYRQTLGQGPEFLTYFQNEAQLEKSRLLSDRFSAERPKGSFSTLEIQRTEQGDSAMYLCASSLTSGAYEQYFGPGTRLTVT.

The CDR3 is CATVAGRGTEAFF. The CDR3, as DNA: TGTGCCACCGTGGCGGGTCGAGGCACTGAAGCTTTCTTT. The chain couples TRBV10-3 to TRBJ1-1; D uncertain. The CDR3 contains 13 residues. The germline CDR1 and CDR2 sequences are ENHRY and SYGVKD. Trimming removed 10 bases at V and 4 bases at J, with 16 bases between.

This chain uses TRBV21-1 with TRBJ1-4. TRBV21-1 is assigned pseudogene status. The CDR3 has 14 residues. DNA of the CDR3: TGTGCCAGCAGCGTGAGTACAACTAATGAAAAACTGTTTTTT. This sequence encodes CASSVSTTNEKLFF.

The chain couples TRBV7-9 to TRBJ2-7, with 10 bases lining up with TRBD1. Germline CDR1 is SEHNR and CDR2 is FQNEAQ (reference sequence). This CDR3 comprises 17 residues. J was trimmed by 2 bases and V by 5 bases; bases with no gene match: 12. The CDR3 nucleotides are TGTGCCAGCAGCCCATCTACACCCGGGACAGGGGCCTACGAGCAGTACTTC. This encodes CASSPSTPGTGAYEQYF.

V usage is TRBV4-3 and J usage is TRBJ1-1; TRBD1 aligns across 9 bases. The CDR3 is 14 residues long. Trimming took 4 bases from V and 4 from J; bases not matched to a gene: 4. Germline assignment: CDR1 LGHNA and CDR2 YSLEER. CDR3 in DNA: TGCGCCAGCAGCCGAGGGACAGGGAGCACTGAAGCTTTCTTT. Protein: CASSRGTGSTEAFF.

J is TRBJ1-2 and V is TRBV7-2; D remains ambiguous. Germline-derived CDR1 and CDR2 are SGHTA and FQGNSA. Trimming cost V 5 bases and J 1 base, with 14 bases left between them. The CDR3 consists of 15 residues. The CDR3 loop reads CASSPPVRLNYGYTF. Here the CDR3 DNA reads TGTGCCAGCAGCCCCCCGGTCCGACTTAACTATGGCTACACCTTC.